Below, 2 T cell receptor beta chains from the same sample are listed, as sequenced in a study of a mutant IDH1 vaccine in newly diagnosed glioma. Antigens of these TCRs are unknown. The method was immunoSEQ multiplex PCR; TCRdb's version includes in-frame clones alone and lacks a portion of them. The profile shows around 52,000 clones, 75% to 90% of them singletons. Described time point: week 5, during vaccination. With topical imiquimod, each dose of the vaccine consisted of 300 ug of mutant IDH1 20-mer peptide. Here the sequenced sample was PBMCs, taken from a glioma patient whose treatment included an IDH1 peptide vaccine. These receptors were taken from a woman aged 40 to 49 with glioma.

The chain couples TRBV5-1 to TRBJ2-5, with 7 bases aligning to TRBD2. Per the germline V gene, CDR1 is SGHRS and CDR2 is YFSETQ. The length of the CDR3 is 14 residues. V was clipped by 0 bases and J by 4 bases; unmatched bases: 3. The CDR3 reads CASSLGVAGETQYF. DNA for the CDR3: TGCGCCAGCAGCTTGGGGGTAGCGGGAGAGACCCAGTACTTC.

The chain joins TRBV7-8 to TRBJ2-1; a possible D gene is TRBD2 (6 bases). Trimming took off 1 base at V and 2 bases at J, with 18 bases between the two ends. Per the germline V gene, CDR1 is SGHVS and CDR2 is FQNEAQ. This CDR3 spans 18 amino acids. The CDR3 bases are TGTGCCAGCAGCTTAGTTTCGGGTTATAGCGGTACCTACAATGAGCAGTTCTTC. The encoded protein is CASSLVSGYSGTYNEQFF. Combining the CDR3 with reference TRBV7-8 and TRBJ2-1 gives the whole variable domain GAGVSQSPRYKVAKRGQDVALRCDPISGHVSLFWYQQALGQGPEFLTYFQNEAQLDKSGLPSDRFFAERPEGSVSTLKIQRTQQEDSAVYLCASSLVSGYSGTYNEQFFGPGTRLTVL.